A selection of T cell receptor beta chains follows, all from one sample in a study of cytomegalovirus exposure and HLA in healthy donors. Here immunoSEQ multiplex PCR was the method, and the copy in TCRdb shows in-frame clones only, minus some. The sample has 150,000 to 200,000 clones, approximately 89% seen once. The sample consisted of PBMCs. These receptors originate from a man aged 18 to 29 in good health and CMV-seropositive. CDR3s include the opening cysteine and the closing phenylalanine or tryptophan. D genes are given only for firm matches. A row's size may be missing; if present it is once, few, many or a size class.

V gene: TRBV4-1
D gene: -
CDR3 length: 12
clone size: -
J gene: TRBJ1-2
CDR3 protein: CASSHLNYGYTF
CDR3 DNA: TGCGCCAGCAGCCACCTTAACTATGGCTACACCTTC

V gene: TRBV28
D gene: -
CDR3 length: 15
clone size: -
J gene: TRBJ1-5
CDR3 protein: CASSFGGEGNQPQHF
CDR3 DNA: TGTGCCAGCAGTTTCGGAGGTGAGGGCAATCAGCCCCAGCATTTT

V gene: TRBV2
D gene: -
CDR3 length: 15
clone size: once
J gene: TRBJ1-1
CDR3 protein: CASSYRGLMNTEAFF
CDR3 DNA: TGTGCCAGCAGTTATCGGGGTTTAATGAACACTGAAGCTTTCTTT

V gene: TRBV18
D gene: -
CDR3 length: 13
clone size: -
J gene: TRBJ2-1
CDR3 protein: CASSLGSGDEQFF
CDR3 DNA: TGTGCCAGCTCACTCGGGAGTGGGGATGAGCAGTTCTTC

V gene: TRBV29-1
D gene: TRBD2
CDR3 length: 15
clone size: once
J gene: TRBJ2-7
CDR3 protein: CSVVRGGTASYEQYF
CDR3 DNA: TGCAGCGTTGTACGCGGGGGGACCGCTTCCTACGAGCAGTACTTC

V gene: TRBV11-2
D gene: -
CDR3 length: 12
clone size: -
J gene: TRBJ1-2
CDR3 protein: CASSLGGYGYTF
CDR3 DNA: TGTGCCAGCAGCTTAGGAGGTTATGGCTACACCTTC

V gene: TRBV7-9
D gene: -
CDR3 length: 17
clone size: -
J gene: TRBJ2-3
CDR3 protein: CASSSPGTTLSTDTQYF
CDR3 DNA: TGTGCCAGCAGCTCGCCGGGAACCACTTTGAGCACAGATACGCAGTATTTT

V gene: TRBV7-9
D gene: -
CDR3 length: 15
clone size: once
J gene: TRBJ2-1
CDR3 protein: CASSLVGAALDEQFF
CDR3 DNA: TGTGCCAGCAGCTTAGTGGGGGCGGCTTTGGATGAGCAGTTCTTC

V gene: TRBV29-1
D gene: TRBD2
CDR3 length: 15
clone size: once
J gene: TRBJ2-7
CDR3 protein: CSVLPGLARNYEQYF
CDR3 DNA: TGCAGCGTTCTTCCGGGACTAGCGCGGAATTACGAGCAGTACTTC

V gene: TRBV28
D gene: TRBD2
CDR3 length: 15
clone size: -
J gene: TRBJ2-1
CDR3 protein: CASSLGGRAYNEQFF
CDR3 DNA: TGTGCCAGCAGTTTAGGCGGGAGGGCCTACAATGAGCAGTTCTTC

V gene: TRBV13
D gene: TRBD1
CDR3 length: 15
clone size: -
J gene: TRBJ1-1
CDR3 protein: CASSSGQGASTEAFF
CDR3 DNA: TGTGCCAGCAGCTCCGGACAGGGGGCAAGCACTGAAGCTTTCTTT

V gene: TRBV5-1
D gene: -
CDR3 length: 17
clone size: -
J gene: TRBJ1-1
CDR3 protein: CASSTAPGTLRNTEAFF
CDR3 DNA: TGCGCCAGCAGCACCGCTCCCGGGACACTTAGGAACACTGAAGCTTTCTTT

V gene: TRBV9
D gene: -
CDR3 length: 16
clone size: -
J gene: TRBJ1-3
CDR3 protein: CASSVEGGVVGNTIYF
CDR3 DNA: TGTGCCAGCAGCGTAGAGGGAGGGGTGGTTGGAAACACCATATATTTT

V gene: TRBV6-5
D gene: TRBD2
CDR3 length: 16
clone size: -
J gene: TRBJ2-7
CDR3 protein: CASSYTGLAGSYEQYF
CDR3 DNA: TGTGCCAGCAGTTACACTGGACTAGCGGGGTCCTACGAGCAGTACTTC

V gene: TRBV25-1
D gene: -
CDR3 length: 13
clone size: -
J gene: TRBJ2-5
CDR3 protein: CAISRGGKETQYF
CDR3 DNA: TGTGCCATCTCCCGGGGAGGAAAAGAGACCCAGTACTTC

V gene: TRBV7-8
D gene: -
CDR3 length: 15
clone size: -
J gene: TRBJ1-5
CDR3 protein: CASSHHRQPNQPQHF
CDR3 DNA: TGTGCCAGCAGCCACCATCGACAGCCCAATCAGCCCCAGCATTTT

V gene: TRBV9
D gene: -
CDR3 length: 16
clone size: -
J gene: TRBJ2-1
CDR3 protein: CASSVEGMSSYNEQFF
CDR3 DNA: TGTGCCAGCAGCGTAGAGGGGATGAGCTCCTACAATGAGCAGTTCTTC

V gene: TRBV6-1
D gene: TRBD1
CDR3 length: 13
clone size: -
J gene: TRBJ2-1
CDR3 protein: CASTVSGQGKQFF
CDR3 DNA: TGTGCCAGCACCGTCTCAGGACAGGGCAAACAGTTCTTC

V gene: TRBV7-8
D gene: -
CDR3 length: 14
clone size: once
J gene: TRBJ1-2
CDR3 protein: CASSLLQNHYGYTF
CDR3 DNA: TGTGCCAGCAGCTTACTACAGAATCACTATGGCTACACCTTC

V gene: TRBV7-8
D gene: TRBD1
CDR3 length: 15
clone size: -
J gene: TRBJ2-7
CDR3 protein: CASSLEGRGIYEQYF
CDR3 DNA: TGTGCCAGCAGCTTAGAGGGCAGGGGGATCTACGAGCAGTACTTC

V gene: TRBV6-5
D gene: -
CDR3 length: 15
clone size: -
J gene: TRBJ1-1
CDR3 protein: CASSLNFREGTEAFF
CDR3 DNA: TGTGCCAGCAGTTTAAATTTCAGAGAGGGCACTGAAGCTTTCTTT

V gene: TRBV5-4
D gene: -
CDR3 length: 13
clone size: -
J gene: TRBJ1-2
CDR3 protein: CASSADGVGGYTF
CDR3 DNA: TGTGCCAGCAGCGCTGACGGGGTCGGGGGCTACACCTTC

V gene: TRBV20-1
D gene: -
CDR3 length: 8
clone size: -
J gene: TRBJ2-1
CDR3 protein: CSVPGGFF
CDR3 DNA: TGCAGTGTGCCGGGTGGGTTCTTC

V gene: TRBV4-1
D gene: -
CDR3 length: 16
clone size: -
J gene: TRBJ1-1
CDR3 protein: CASSQGPALGNTEAFF
CDR3 DNA: TGCGCCAGCAGCCAGGGGCCAGCCTTGGGGAACACTGAAGCTTTCTTT

V gene: TRBV4-1
D gene: TRBD2
CDR3 length: 17
clone size: -
J gene: TRBJ2-7
CDR3 protein: CASSLVSTLAGSYEQYF
CDR3 DNA: TGCGCCAGCAGCCTAGTATCGACACTAGCGGGGTCCTACGAGCAGTACTTC

V gene: TRBV7-9
D gene: TRBD1
CDR3 length: 14
clone size: -
J gene: TRBJ1-1
CDR3 protein: CASSNSGGYTEAFF
CDR3 DNA: TGTGCCAGCAGCAATTCAGGGGGCTACACTGAAGCTTTCTTT

V gene: TRBV28
D gene: TRBD2
CDR3 length: 16
clone size: -
J gene: TRBJ2-1
CDR3 protein: CASSGTGLAGEYEQFF
CDR3 DNA: TGTGCCAGCAGTGGAACGGGACTAGCGGGAGAATATGAGCAGTTCTTC

V gene: TRBV4-1
D gene: -
CDR3 length: 13
clone size: once
J gene: TRBJ2-1
CDR3 protein: CASSQGLPGEQFF
CDR3 DNA: TGCGCCAGCAGCCAAGGTCTACCGGGAGAGCAGTTCTTC

V gene: TRBV7-9
D gene: -
CDR3 length: 14
clone size: -
J gene: TRBJ2-7
CDR3 protein: CASSYHRVSNEQYF
CDR3 DNA: TGTGCCAGCAGCTACCACAGGGTATCCAACGAGCAGTACTTC

V gene: TRBV11-1
D gene: -
CDR3 length: 11
clone size: -
J gene: TRBJ2-7
CDR3 protein: CASSLEGLQYF
CDR3 DNA: TGTGCCAGCAGCTTAGAGGGGTTGCAGTACTTC

V gene: TRBV9
D gene: TRBD2
CDR3 length: 18
clone size: -
J gene: TRBJ2-1
CDR3 protein: CASSEGEGTSGVYNEQFF
CDR3 DNA: TGTGCCAGCAGCGAGGGGGAGGGGACTAGCGGGGTCTACAATGAGCAGTTCTTC

V gene: TRBV7-9
D gene: -
CDR3 length: 17
clone size: -
J gene: TRBJ1-4
CDR3 protein: CASSSPSGGLRYEKLFF
CDR3 DNA: TGTGCCAGCAGCTCGCCCTCCGGGGGACTCCGGTATGAAAAACTGTTTTTT

V gene: TRBV7-2
D gene: TRBD1
CDR3 length: 15
clone size: -
J gene: TRBJ1-2
CDR3 protein: CASSLTGQLFYGYTF
CDR3 DNA: TGTGCCAGCAGCTTGACGGGACAGTTGTTCTATGGCTACACCTTC

V gene: TRBV27
D gene: -
CDR3 length: 13
clone size: once
J gene: TRBJ1-5
CDR3 protein: CASSLRHLQPQHF
CDR3 DNA: TGTGCCAGCAGTTTACGACATCTTCAGCCCCAGCATTTT

V gene: TRBV6-1
D gene: TRBD2
CDR3 length: 12
clone size: -
J gene: TRBJ2-7
CDR3 protein: CAASGGAYEQYF
CDR3 DNA: TGTGCCGCTAGCGGGGGGGCCTACGAGCAGTACTTC

V gene: TRBV5-6
D gene: -
CDR3 length: 13
clone size: -
J gene: TRBJ1-1
CDR3 protein: CATHRDWNTEAFF
CDR3 DNA: TGTGCGACACACCGCGATTGGAACACTGAAGCTTTCTTT

V gene: TRBV27
D gene: -
CDR3 length: 13
clone size: -
J gene: TRBJ1-4
CDR3 protein: CASSLQGNEKLFF
CDR3 DNA: TGTGCCAGCAGTTTACAGGGCAATGAAAAACTGTTTTTT

V gene: TRBV6-5
D gene: TRBD2
CDR3 length: 15
clone size: -
J gene: TRBJ2-7
CDR3 protein: CASSYSVGGPGEQYF
CDR3 DNA: TGTGCCAGCAGTTACTCGGTGGGAGGGCCGGGCGAGCAGTACTTC